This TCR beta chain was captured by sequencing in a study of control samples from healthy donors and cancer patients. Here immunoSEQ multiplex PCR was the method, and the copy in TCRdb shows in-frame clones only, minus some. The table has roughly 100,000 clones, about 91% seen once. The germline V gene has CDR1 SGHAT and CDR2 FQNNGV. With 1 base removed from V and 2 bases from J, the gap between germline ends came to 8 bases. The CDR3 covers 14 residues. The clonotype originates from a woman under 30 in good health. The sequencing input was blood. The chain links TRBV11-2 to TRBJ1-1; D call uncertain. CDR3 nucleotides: TGTGCCAGCAGCTTAGTGGCCGGAAACACTGAAGCTTTCTTT. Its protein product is CASSLVAGNTEAFF. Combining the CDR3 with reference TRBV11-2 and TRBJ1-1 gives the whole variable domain EAGVAQSPRYKIIEKRQSVAFWCNPISGHATLYWYQQILGQGPKLLIQFQNNGVVDDSQLPKDRFSAERLKGVDSTLKIQPAKLEDSAVYLCASSLVAGNTEAFFGQGTRLTVV.